The 20 T cell receptor beta chains below all came from one sample that was sequenced in a study of cytomegalovirus exposure and HLA in healthy donors. It was with 60 Vbeta and 13 Jbeta primers that the PCR ran. Generated by immunoSEQ multiplex PCR, the TCRdb table keeps only in-frame clones and is missing some. In the table there are 140,000 to 150,000 clones, around 10% of which are singletons. Sample: PBMCs. The receptors come from a man in his fifties or sixties in good health and CMV-seronegative.

The chain recombines TRBV6-1 with TRBJ1-1; D gene unclear. The CDR3 has 15 residues. Trimming removed 7 bases at V and 4 bases at J, with 19 bases between. Germline V gives CDR1 MNHNS, CDR2 SASEGT. The CDR3 DNA reads TGTGCCAGCAATCGAAGAGGAGGGAGAGGCACTGAAGCTTTCTTT. It is translated as CASNRRGGRGTEAFF.

This chain connects TRBV6-1 to TRBJ1-5; D uncertain. Germline CDR1 is MNHNS and CDR2 is SASEGT. There are 13 residues in the CDR3. V lost 4 bases and J 1 base, leaving 5 bases between the germline ends. CDR3 DNA: TGTGCCAGCAGTGCACAGAGCAATCAGCCCCAGCATTTT. Amino acid sequence: CASSAQSNQPQHF.

This clone occurred a few times. The chain carries TRBV6-5 and TRBJ1-3; 7 bases line up with TRBD1. The CDR3 loop spans 16 amino acids. Germline assignment: CDR1 MNHEY and CDR2 SVGAGI. After removal of 0 bases from V and 1 base from J, the junction contained 3 bases not matched to a gene. CDR3 region: CASSYSQQGSGNTIYF. Here the CDR3 DNA reads TGTGCCAGCAGTTACTCGCAACAGGGGTCTGGAAACACCATATATTTT.

This clone was recorded a few times. The CDR3 bases are TGTGCCAGCAGCTTAGGGGGGGGACTAGCGGGACGGGAGACCCAGTACTTC. This translates into CASSLGGGLAGRETQYF. The chain joins TRBV7-6 to TRBJ2-5, with 13 bases identical to TRBD2. The CDR3 is made up of 17 amino acids. CDR1 is SGHVS, CDR2 FNYEAQ, per germline. The V segment lost 1 base and the J segment 5 bases; nucleotides outside the gene matches: 7. Combining the CDR3 with reference TRBV7-6 and TRBJ2-5 gives the whole variable domain GAGVSQSPRYKVTKRGQDVALRCDPISGHVSLYWYRQALGQGPEFLTYFNYEAQQDKSGLPNDRFSAERPEGSISTLTIQRTEQRDSAMYRCASSLGGGLAGRETQYFGPGTRLLVL.

This clone was seen a few times. The chain recombines TRBV7-9 with TRBJ1-1; 8 nucleotides match TRBD1. This CDR3 spans 16 amino acids. V dropped 1 base and J dropped 5; count of bases not matched to a gene: 9. CDR1 SEHNR and CDR2 FQNEAQ come from the germline V gene (reference sequence). Written as DNA, the CDR3 is TGTGCCAGCAGCTTAGGAGAGCGGACAGGGCAGACTGAAGCTTTCTTT. Amino acids: CASSLGERTGQTEAFF.

V is TRBV18 and J is TRBJ1-1; 8 bases agree with TRBD1. V trimming: 1 base; J trimming: 1 base; junction bases outside the gene matches: 5. The germline V gene has CDR1 KGHSH and CDR2 LQKENI. This CDR3 spans 16 amino acids. The DNA for the CDR3 is TGTGCCAGCTCACCACGGGCAGGGGGCAGGAACACTGAAGCTTTCTTT. This translates into CASSPRAGGRNTEAFF.

The rearrangement uses TRBV7-9 and TRBJ2-2; no firm D call. This CDR3 has 14 amino acids. Trimming took 2 bases from V and 0 from J, leaving 4 bases between them. Per the germline V gene, CDR1 is SEHNR and CDR2 is FQNEAQ (reference sequence). The CDR3 spells CASSLPSNTGELFF. In nucleotides, the CDR3 is TGTGCCAGCAGCTTACCTTCGAACACCGGGGAGCTGTTTTTT.

There are a few counts of this clone. V and J are TRBV10-3 and TRBJ2-7, with 11 bases aligning to TRBD2. The length of the CDR3 is 16 residues. Trimming took 2 bases from V and 2 from J; bases not matched to a gene: 5. The germline V gene has CDR1 ENHRY and CDR2 SYGVKD. Here the CDR3 DNA reads TGTGCCATCAGTGAGGTACTAGCGGGGGCCACCTACGAGCAGTACTTC. It specifies CAISEVLAGATYEQYF.

This chain links TRBV5-1 with TRBJ2-3, with TRBD2 as a possible D gene (6 bases). The CDR3 has 14 residues. Germline lookup yields CDR1 SGHRS and CDR2 YFSETQ. The V end was cut by 3 bases, the J end by 0 bases, with 8 bases between. CDR3 sequence: CASSSGTSTDTQYF. CDR3 coding DNA: TGCGCCAGCAGCTCCGGGACTAGCACAGATACGCAGTATTTT. Full variable domain (remainder filled in from reference TRBV5-1 and TRBJ2-3): KAGVTQTPRYLIKTRGQQVTLSCSPISGHRSVSWYQQTPGQGLQFLFEYFSETQRNKGNFPGRFSGRQFSNSRSEMNVSTLELGDSALYLCASSSGTSTDTQYFGPGTRLTVL.

V usage is TRBV6-5 and J usage is TRBJ2-7, with TRBD2 matching over 8 bases. Germline CDR1 reads MNHEY; CDR2 reads SVGAGI. The CDR3 is 15 amino acids. The junction had 12 bases not matched to a gene; V was cut back by 7 bases and J by 4 bases. CDR3 DNA sequence: TGTGCCAGCACCTCGGCGGGGGGACCCGTTTACGAGCAGTACTTC. Its translation is CASTSAGGPVYEQYF.

The rearrangement joins TRBV4-1 to TRBJ1-5, with 10 bases identical to TRBD1. This CDR3 is built from 15 residues. The germline V gene encodes CDR1 MGHRA and CDR2 YSYEKL. The V segment lost 3 bases and the J segment 5 bases; nucleotides outside the gene matches: 4. In DNA form, the CDR3 reads TGCGCCAGCAGCCACCGGGACAGGGGTGATCAGCCCCAGCATTTT. It is translated as CASSHRDRGDQPQHF.

A few counts support this clone. The J gene is TRBJ2-7, the V gene TRBV7-9; 11 bases agree with TRBD2. The germline V gene has CDR1 SEHNR and CDR2 FQNEAQ (reference sequence). The junction had 4 bases not matched to a gene; V was cut back by 4 bases and J by 5 bases. The length of the CDR3 is 14 residues. CDR3 region: CASSSTSGRDEQYF. CDR3 nucleotides: TGTGCCAGCAGCTCTACTAGCGGGAGAGACGAGCAGTACTTC.

This clone was seen ten or more times. This chain connects TRBV6-4 to TRBJ2-1; perhaps TRBD1 as D (6 bases). Trimming removed 4 bases from V and 9 bases from J, with 16 bases in between. CDR1 and CDR2 (germline): MRHNA, SNTAGT. The CDR3 contains 14 residues. The CDR3 DNA is TGTGCCAGCAGTGTGGGCGGTGGGGGCGGTGAGCAGTTCTTC. Its protein is CASSVGGGGGEQFF.

This chain joins TRBV12-2 and TRBJ2-3; the D call of TRBD2 is as the table states it, not checked on the DNA. TRBV12-2 is noted as a pseudogene. The CDR3 has 18 amino acids. CDR3: CASRLKLVVAEFTDTQYF. The DNA of the CDR3 is TGTGCAAGTCGCTTAAAATTGGTGGTAGCGGAATTCACAGATACGCAGTATTTT.

This clone was counted between two and nine times. V usage is TRBV7-3 and J usage is TRBJ2-5, with D tentatively TRBD2 (5 bases). V lost 3 bases, J lost 4 bases, and 6 bases lay in between. Germline V gives CDR1 SGHTA, CDR2 FQGTGA. This CDR3 comprises 12 residues. The CDR3 nucleotides read TGTGCCAGCAGCTTTGAGGGAGAGACCCAGTACTTC. It yields the protein CASSFEGETQYF.

This clone was detected a few times. The chain uses TRBV10-3 and TRBJ2-7, with D possibly being TRBD2 (5 bases). Germline CDR1 ENHRY, CDR2 SYGVKD. The CDR3 covers 13 residues. V was pared by 11 bases and J by 0 bases, with 14 bases between. The CDR3 sequence: CAATPADSYEQYF. CDR3 nucleotide sequence: TGTGCCGCTACCCCAGCGGACTCCTACGAGCAGTACTTC.

Only a few counts were recorded for this clone. V and J are TRBV27 and TRBJ2-1; D unclear. In germline, CDR1 is MNHEY, CDR2 SMNVEV (reference sequence). This CDR3 contains 14 residues. V lost 2 bases and J lost 4, with 9 bases in between. This CDR3 reads CASSLLAAYNEQFF. Here the CDR3 DNA reads TGTGCCAGCAGTTTACTGGCAGCGTACAATGAGCAGTTCTTC.

This chain connects TRBV6-5 to TRBJ1-5; D not resolved. Between the trimmed V and J ends, which lost 0 bases and 9 bases, there was a span of 9 bases. The length of the CDR3 is 13 residues. CDR1 is MNHEY, CDR2 SVGAGI, per germline. The CDR3 coding sequence is TGTGCCAGCAGTTACTCCCTCGGGTCGCCCCAGCATTTT. Protein product: CASSYSLGSPQHF.

This clone was seen only a few times. The chain has TRBV7-2 and TRBJ2-1; 10 nucleotides agree with TRBD2. V lost 1 base and J lost 8; bases outside the gene matches: 8. The CDR3 extends over 16 amino acids. Germline CDR1 and CDR2: SGHTA and FQGNSA. CDR3 in DNA: TGTGCCAGCAGCTTAGTCGTAGTAGCGGGAGGTGATGAGCAGTTCTTC. This translates into CASSLVVVAGGDEQFF. The complete variable domain, with remaining parts taken from reference TRBV7-2 and TRBJ2-1, reads GAGVSQSPSNKVTEKGKDVELRCDPISGHTALYWYRQSLGQGLEFLIYFQGNSAPDKSGLPSDRFSAERTGGSVSTLTIQRTQQEDSAVYLCASSLVVVAGGDEQFFGPGTRLTVL.

The chain couples TRBV19 to TRBJ1-2; D is unresolved. This CDR3 spans 17 amino acids. Trimming shortened V by 7 bases and J by 0 bases, and 21 bases separated the two germline ends. Germline loops: CDR1 LNHDA, CDR2 SQIVND (reference sequence). CDR3 sequence reads: CASNNPRRGTTNYGYTF. DNA for the CDR3: TGTGCCAGTAACAACCCCCGGCGAGGAACAACTAACTATGGCTACACCTTC.